Listed below are T cell receptor beta chains from one sample, sequenced in a study of T cells after posttransplantation cyclophosphamide. The protocol was immunoSEQ multiplex PCR, while the TCRdb copy is restricted to in-frame clones and leaves out a portion. Recorded here are under 50,000 clones, none singletons. The specimen sequenced was PBMCs. These receptors all come from a man aged 35 to 55 in good health, CMV-negative, and a related stem cell transplant donor. The CDR3 runs from the conserved cysteine through the conserved F or W. D genes are given only for firm matches. Sizes are listed as how often the clone was seen (once, few, many) or a class if it is expanded.

d_call	clone_size	j_call	v_call	cdr3_nt	cdr3_aa
TRBD1	many	TRBJ2-3	TRBV5-1	TGCGCCAGCAGCCCCCGACTCCGGGACAGCTCAGATACGCAGTATTTT	CASSPRLRDSSDTQYF
TRBD1	many	TRBJ1-2	TRBV28	TGTGCCAGCAGTTTATCCGGTCGATGGACAGGCTCTAACTATGGCTACACCTTC	CASSLSGRWTGSNYGYTF
TRBD1	many	TRBJ1-5	TRBV4-2	TGTGCCAGCAGCCAAGGGGCAGGGGGCGATAATAGCAATCAGCCCCAGCATTTT	CASSQGAGGDNSNQPQHF
NA	many	TRBJ2-3	TRBV15	TGTGCCACCAGCCGCGGAAGTAGCACAGATACGCAGTATTTT	CATSRGSSTDTQYF
TRBD2	many	TRBJ2-3	TRBV19	TGTGCCAGTAGGGCCCGAGGGGTAGCGGGATCCACAGATACGCAGTATTTT	CASRARGVAGSTDTQYF
TRBD1	many	TRBJ1-1	TRBV5-1	TGCGCCAGCAGACAGGGGTCGAACACTGAAGCTTTCTTT	CASRQGSNTEAFF
TRBD1	many	TRBJ2-5	TRBV7-8	TGTGCCAGCAGCTCAAACTGGGCAGGGGGACAAGAGACCCAGTACTTC	CASSSNWAGGQETQYF
TRBD1	many	TRBJ1-2	TRBV2	TGTGCCAGCAGTGACCCCCTAGGCCAGGGGGTAACAGGTGGCTACACCTTC	CASSDPLGQGVTGGYTF
NA	many	TRBJ1-3	TRBV4-3	TGCGCCAGCAGCCCAAACAGGGTGGGAGGAAACACCATATATTTT	CASSPNRVGGNTIYF
NA	many	TRBJ2-1	TRBV28	TGTGCCAGCAGTTCGCACCCGGGACCGGGAGTTGGTTGGAATGAGCAGTTCTTC	CASSSHPGPGVGWNEQFF
NA	many	TRBJ1-2	TRBV15	TGTGCCACCAGCAGAGACAGGGGACGCTATGGCTACACCTTC	CATSRDRGRYGYTF
NA	few	TRBJ2-7	TRBV27	TGTGCCAGCAGTTTTGACGGGAGTAGCCACGAGCAGTACTTC	CASSFDGSSHEQYF
TRBD2	many	TRBJ2-7	TRBV14	TGTGCCAGCACCTTCGGGACTAGCGGGAGTGTCGAGCAGTACTTC	CASTFGTSGSVEQYF
NA	many	TRBJ2-4	TRBV19	TGTGCCAGTACCCCCGTGGCGGGAACTCCTCCGGCCAAAAACATTCAGTACTTC	CASTPVAGTPPAKNIQYF
NA	many	TRBJ1-3	TRBV5-5	TGTGCCAGCAGCTTAGGAGGGTCCTACAGCTCTGGAAACACCATATATTTT	CASSLGGSYSSGNTIYF
NA	many	TRBJ1-1	TRBV27	TGTGCCAGCAATCCTAGGAGGGGCGGTGGGAACACTGAAGCTTTCTTT	CASNPRRGGGNTEAFF
TRBD2	many	TRBJ2-7	TRBV27	TGTGCCAGCAGCTCTCCTCGGGGGGGTCCCTACGAGCAGTACTTC	CASSSPRGGPYEQYF
NA	many	TRBJ2-7	TRBV7-6	TGTGCCAGCAGCCCATACCAGGGGTTAGCGGGTAGGAACGAGCAGTACTTC	CASSPYQGLAGRNEQYF
TRBD1	many	TRBJ2-5	TRBV6-6	TGTGCCAGCAGTTACTCGAATGGACAGGCAGAGACCCAGTACTTC	CASSYSNGQAETQYF
TRBD1	many	TRBJ2-5	TRBV19	TGTGCCAGTAGAACAGGGGGCCAAGAGACCCAGTACTTC	CASRTGGQETQYF
TRBD2	many	TRBJ2-1	TRBV7-9	TGTGCCAGCAGCTTAATGTCCAGCGGGAAGTTTAATGAGCAGTTCTTC	CASSLMSSGKFNEQFF
NA	many	TRBJ2-5	TRBV27	TGTGCCAGCAGTCCGTGGGGCACCCTCCAAGAGACCCAGTACTTC	CASSPWGTLQETQYF
TRBD2	many	TRBJ2-7	TRBV19	TGTGCCAGTAGTATCTCACCCCCCCCTAGCGGGAGAGGTAACGAGCAGTACTTC	CASSISPPPSGRGNEQYF